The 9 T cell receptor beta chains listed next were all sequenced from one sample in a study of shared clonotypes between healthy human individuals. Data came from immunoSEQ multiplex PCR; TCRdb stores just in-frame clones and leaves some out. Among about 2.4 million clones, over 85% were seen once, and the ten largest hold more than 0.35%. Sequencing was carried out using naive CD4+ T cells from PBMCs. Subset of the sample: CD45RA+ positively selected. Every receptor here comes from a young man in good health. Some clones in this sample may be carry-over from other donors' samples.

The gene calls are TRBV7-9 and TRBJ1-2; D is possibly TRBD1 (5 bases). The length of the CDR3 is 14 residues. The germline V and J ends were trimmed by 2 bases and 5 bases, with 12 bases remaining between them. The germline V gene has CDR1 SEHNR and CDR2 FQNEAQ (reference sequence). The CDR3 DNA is TGTGCCAGCAGCTTACTCGACAGACCTTATGGCTACACCTTC. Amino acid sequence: CASSLLDRPYGYTF.

This chain's CDR3 is CASSSRSMITEAFF. The CDR3, as DNA: TGTGCCAGCAGCTCAAGATCGATGATCACTGAAGCTTTCTTT. The J gene is TRBJ1-1, the V gene TRBV5-6; no clear D. Germline assignment: CDR1 SGHDT and CDR2 YYEEEE. V lost 3 bases, J lost 4 bases, and 13 bases lay in between. The CDR3 extends over 14 amino acids.

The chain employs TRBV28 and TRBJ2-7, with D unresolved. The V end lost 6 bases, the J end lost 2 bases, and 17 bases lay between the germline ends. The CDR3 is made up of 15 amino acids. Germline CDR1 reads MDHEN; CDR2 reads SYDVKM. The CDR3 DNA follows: TGTGCCAGCAGGGCGGTCTCCTTCTTCCCCTACGAGCAGTACTTC. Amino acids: CASRAVSFFPYEQYF.

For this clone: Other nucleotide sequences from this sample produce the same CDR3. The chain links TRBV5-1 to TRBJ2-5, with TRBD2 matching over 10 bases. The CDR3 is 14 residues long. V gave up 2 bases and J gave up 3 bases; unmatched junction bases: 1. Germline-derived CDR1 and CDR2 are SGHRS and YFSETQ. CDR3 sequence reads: CASSFTSGKETQYF. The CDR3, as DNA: TGCGCCAGCAGCTTCACTAGCGGGAAAGAGACCCAGTACTTC.

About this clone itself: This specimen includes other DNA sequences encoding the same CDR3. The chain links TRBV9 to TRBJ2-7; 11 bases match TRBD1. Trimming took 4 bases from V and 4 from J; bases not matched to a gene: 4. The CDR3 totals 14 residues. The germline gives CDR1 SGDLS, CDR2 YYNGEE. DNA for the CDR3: TGTGCCAGCAGCTCGGGGACAGGGGGGTACGAGCAGTACTTC. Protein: CASSSGTGGYEQYF.

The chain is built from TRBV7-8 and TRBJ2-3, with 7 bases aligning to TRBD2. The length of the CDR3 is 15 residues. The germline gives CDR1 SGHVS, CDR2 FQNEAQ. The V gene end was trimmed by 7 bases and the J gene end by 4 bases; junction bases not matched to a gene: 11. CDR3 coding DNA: TGTGCCAGCACCCAGGAGTGGGGGGGGGCAGATACGCAGTATTTT. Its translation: CASTQEWGGADTQYF. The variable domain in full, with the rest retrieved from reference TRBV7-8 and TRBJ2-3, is GAGVSQSPRYKVAKRGQDVALRCDPISGHVSLFWYQQALGQGPEFLTYFQNEAQLDKSGLPSDRFFAERPEGSVSTLKIQRTQQEDSAVYLCASTQEWGGADTQYFGPGTRLTVL.

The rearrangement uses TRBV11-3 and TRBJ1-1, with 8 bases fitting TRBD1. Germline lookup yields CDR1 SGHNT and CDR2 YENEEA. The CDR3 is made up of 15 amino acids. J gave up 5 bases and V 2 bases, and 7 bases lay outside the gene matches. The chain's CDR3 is CASSLSQGARTEAFF. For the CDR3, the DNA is TGTGCCAGCAGCTTATCTCAGGGGGCGCGGACTGAAGCTTTCTTT.

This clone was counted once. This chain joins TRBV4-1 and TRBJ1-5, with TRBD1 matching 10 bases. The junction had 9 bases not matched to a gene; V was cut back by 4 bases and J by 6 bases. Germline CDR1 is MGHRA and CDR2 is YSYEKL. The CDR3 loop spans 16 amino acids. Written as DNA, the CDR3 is TGCGCCAGCAGCCCGATAGAGACAGGGGGCAGTCAGCCCCAGCATTTT. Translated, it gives CASSPIETGGSQPQHF.

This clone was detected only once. CDR3 nucleotides: TGTGCCAGCAGGTCGGGACTTAATGAAAAACTGTTTTTT. Translation: CASRSGLNEKLFF. The rearrangement joins TRBV7-9 to TRBJ1-4; possible D gene TRBD1, 5 bases. The CDR3 totals 13 residues. V gave up 6 bases and J gave up 4 bases, with 9 bases separating them. Germline V gene lookup returns CDR1 SEHNR and CDR2 FQNEAQ (reference sequence). Using reference TRBV7-9 and TRBJ1-4 for the parts outside the CDR3, the full variable domain is DTGVSQNPRHKITKRGQNVTFRCDPISEHNRLYWYRQTLGQGPEFLTYFQNEAQLEKSRLLSDRFSAERPKGSFSTLEIQRTEQGDSAMYLCASRSGLNEKLFFGSGTQLSVL.